What follows are 28 T cell receptor beta chains derived from one specimen sequenced in a study of blood T cells in healthy people across ages. PCR was performed a second time for roughly 7 to 12 cycles using a sample-barcoded 5' primer and a J-beta primer mix. TCRdb reprocessed the 5' RACE reads with MiXCR, giving one entry per CDR3 protein. The sample yields 1.5 million to 2 million distinct CDR3 sequences, around half seen once. Sequencing was carried out using blood. The receptors derive from a woman between 40 and 55 years old in good health.

This clonotype has a single count. The rearrangement uses TRBV27 and TRBJ1-2; 8 positions agree with TRBD1. The CDR3 is 17 residues long. Trimming cost V 3 bases and J 0 bases; bases outside gene matches: 9. Germline V CDR1 and CDR2: MNHEY, SMNVEV (reference sequence). The CDR3 region is CASSFLGQAFPNYGYTF. The CDR3 nucleotides read TGTGCCAGCAGTTTTTTGGGACAGGCTTTCCCTAACTATGGCTACACCTTC.

The J gene is TRBJ2-7, the V gene TRBV27; tentatively, D is TRBD1 or TRBD2 (5 bases each). The germline V and J ends were trimmed by 4 bases and 2 bases, with 12 bases remaining between them. The CDR3 is made up of 14 amino acids. Germline CDR1 and CDR2: MNHEY and SMNVEV (reference sequence). CDR3 loop: CASSSGTHTYEQYF. The CDR3 nucleotides read TGTGCCAGCAGTTCCGGGACCCACACCTACGAGCAGTACTTC.

This clonotype was seen once. This rearrangement joins TRBV20-1 to TRBJ2-5; TRBD2 might be the D (6 bases). The CDR3 sequence is 13 residues long. Germline CDR1 and CDR2: DFQATT and SNEGSKA (reference sequence). Trimming left V 6 bases short and J 7 bases short, with 18 bases between. CDR3 coding DNA: TGCAGTGCGATGACACTAGTGGGGGGGACCCAGTACTTC. It encodes CSAMTLVGGTQYF.

The chain carries TRBV4-2 and TRBJ2-3, with TRBD2 matching 8 bases. Losses at the gene ends were 0 bases for V and 10 bases for J; bases not matched to a gene: 15. CDR1 and CDR2 (germline): LGHNA, YNFKEQ. The CDR3 runs to 17 residues. This CDR3 reads CASSQDSPRGGVISQYF. The CDR3 DNA sequence: TGTGCCAGCAGCCAAGATTCCCCACGGGGGGGCGTGATTTCGCAGTATTTT.

The sample holds one count of this clonotype. The rearrangement joins TRBV28 to TRBJ1-4; weak D call: TRBD1 (5 bases). The V gene lost 11 bases and the J gene lost 5 bases, with 12 bases spanning the gap. The CDR3 runs 12 residues. The germline CDR1 and CDR2 sequences are MDHEN and SYDVKM. The CDR3 sequence is CAGRGENEKLFF. The CDR3 DNA reads as TGTGCCGGAAGGGGAGAGAATGAAAAACTGTTTTTT.

This clonotype was seen more than once but under ten times. The rearrangement joins TRBV20-1 to TRBJ2-1; tentatively, D is TRBD1 (6 bases). CDR3 length equals 15 residues. Germline V lookup: CDR1 DFQATT, CDR2 SNEGSKA (reference sequence). Trimming left V 1 base short and J 4 bases short, with 14 bases between. In DNA form, the CDR3 reads TGCAGTGCTAGAGCCCCAAAACAGGGTTACAATGAGCAGTTCTTC. It yields the protein CSARAPKQGYNEQFF.

V is TRBV11-2 and J is TRBJ2-7; TRBD1 matches at 8 bases. Germline CDR1 reads SGHAT; CDR2 reads FQNNGV. The trim removed 0 bases at V and 6 bases at J, leaving 4 bases unmatched. CDR3 size: 14 residues. DNA for the CDR3: TGTGCCAGCAGCTTAGACCCAGGGGGCGCCGAGCAGTACTTC. Amino acids: CASSLDPGGAEQYF.

The rearrangement uses TRBV7-2 and TRBJ2-5; 10 nucleotides line up with TRBD2. V dropped 5 bases and J dropped 2; count of bases not matched to a gene: 8. The V gene's germline CDR1 is SGHTA and CDR2 FQGNSA. The CDR3 is 16 residues long. CDR3 DNA: TGTGCCAGCAGCCTAGACCTAGCGGGGGAGCAAGAGACCCAGTACTTC. Its protein is CASSLDLAGEQETQYF.

V and J are TRBV6-5 and TRBJ1-2; 7 nucleotides align to TRBD1. The V gene end was trimmed by 2 bases and the J gene end by 5 bases; junction bases not matched to a gene: 8. The CDR3 loop spans 15 amino acids. Germline V gene data show CDR1 as MNHEY and CDR2 as SVGAGI. The CDR3 sequence is CASSYPRTGGYGYTF. CDR3 sequence (DNA): TGTGCCAGCAGTTACCCGCGGACAGGAGGATATGGCTACACCTTC.

The chain combines TRBV12-3 or TRBV12-4 with TRBJ1-1; D possibly corresponds to TRBD1 (6 bases). V dropped 6 bases and J dropped 4 bases, with 15 bases sitting between them. The CDR3 is 14 residues long. CDR3 sequence reads: CASRAGAWVTEAFF. As DNA, the CDR3 is TGTGCCAGCAGGGCGGGGGCTTGGGTCACTGAAGCTTTCTTT.

The chain uses TRBV9 and TRBJ2-4; maybe TRBD2 (7 bases). The V gene lost 4 bases and the J gene lost 0 bases, with 17 bases spanning the gap. This CDR3 is built from 17 residues. Germline assignment: CDR1 SGDLS and CDR2 YYNGEE. The CDR3 DNA sequence: TGTGCCAGCAGCCAAGAAGGGGGGGCGGGAGCCAAAAACATTCAGTACTTC. This translates into CASSQEGGAGAKNIQYF.

The chain carries TRBV4-2 and TRBJ2-1; 9 positions agree with TRBD1. The trim removed 0 bases at V and 0 bases at J, leaving 18 bases unmatched. Per the germline V gene, CDR1 is LGHNA and CDR2 is YNFKEQ. The CDR3 runs 22 residues. CDR3 sequence (DNA): TGTGCCAGCAGCCAAGATTTTACCGGGACAGGGTCCCTGCTTGGCTCCTACAATGAGCAGTTCTTC. Translating it yields CASSQDFTGTGSLLGSYNEQFF.

The rearrangement joins TRBV5-1 to TRBJ2-1, with 10 bases identical to TRBD1. V trimming: 1 base; J trimming: 9 bases; junction bases outside the gene matches: 10. From germline, CDR1 is SGHRS and CDR2 YFSETQ. The CDR3 has 16 amino acids. The CDR3 loop reads CASSLIPGTGDVEQFF. CDR3 sequence (DNA): TGCGCCAGCAGCTTGATACCCGGGACAGGGGATGTTGAGCAGTTCTTC.

The chain is built from TRBV4-1 and TRBJ2-3; D is undetermined. V was clipped by 3 bases and J by 1 base, with 8 bases between them. Germline V CDR1 and CDR2: MGHRA, YSYEKL. This CDR3 is 14 amino acids long. The DNA of the CDR3 is TGCGCCAGCAGCCATGCAGGTGGCACAGATACGCAGTATTTT. Translated, it gives CASSHAGGTDTQYF.

The CDR3 DNA is TGTGCCAGCAGCGTCGGGACAGGGCCCCAAGAGACCCAGTACTTC. Its protein is CASSVGTGPQETQYF. This chain connects TRBV9 to TRBJ2-5; 9 positions agree with TRBD1. The CDR3 loop spans 15 amino acids. V lost 2 bases and J lost 1; bases outside the gene matches: 3. CDR1 and CDR2 (germline): SGDLS, YYNGEE.

This clonotype was seen more than once but under ten times. The V gene is TRBV20-1, the J gene TRBJ1-5, with 7 positions matching TRBD1. V lost 3 bases, J lost 1 base, and 6 bases stayed unmatched. CDR3 size: 15 residues. The germline V gene has CDR1 DFQATT and CDR2 SNEGSKA (reference sequence). CDR3 sequence: CSARRGLESNQPQHF. The CDR3, as DNA: TGCAGTGCTAGGAGGGGGCTGGAGAGCAATCAGCCCCAGCATTTT.

This clonotype came up a few times. This chain uses TRBV6-5 with TRBJ2-3; 9 nucleotides agree with TRBD1. The junction had 7 bases not matched to a gene; V was cut back by 5 bases and J by 7 bases. Per germline, CDR1 MNHEY and CDR2 SVGAGI. The CDR3 loop spans 14 amino acids. In DNA form, the CDR3 reads TGTGCCAGCAGTCGAGGGACAGGGCGTAATACGCAGTATTTT. The encoded protein is CASSRGTGRNTQYF.

The chain combines TRBV7-2 with TRBJ2-1; 8 nucleotides align to TRBD2. This CDR3 is built from 17 residues. Per the germline V gene, CDR1 is SGHTA and CDR2 is FQGNSA. The V segment lost 5 bases and the J segment 4 bases; nucleotides outside the gene matches: 13. The CDR3: CASSKTGESGGYNEQFF. The DNA for the CDR3 is TGTGCCAGCAGCAAAACCGGGGAGAGCGGGGGATACAATGAGCAGTTCTTC. Filled out from reference TRBV7-2 and TRBJ2-1, the complete variable domain reads GAGVSQSPSNKVTEKGKDVELRCDPISGHTALYWYRQSLGQGLEFLIYFQGNSAPDKSGLPSDRFSAERTGGSVSTLTIQRTQQEDSAVYLCASSKTGESGGYNEQFFGPGTRLTVL.

The chain joins TRBV9 to TRBJ2-3; maybe TRBD2 (6 bases). V dropped 2 bases and J dropped 7 bases, with 11 bases sitting between them. This CDR3 region has 13 residues. The germline V gene encodes CDR1 SGDLS and CDR2 YYNGEE. The CDR3 DNA reads as TGTGCCAGCAGCGTTCAAGGGAGGTATACGCAGTATTTT. Its translation: CASSVQGRYTQYF. Combining the CDR3 with reference TRBV9 and TRBJ2-3 gives the whole variable domain DSGVTQTPKHLITATGQRVTLRCSPRSGDLSVYWYQQSLDQGLQFLIQYYNGEERAKGNILERFSAQQFPDLHSELNLSSLELGDSALYFCASSVQGRYTQYFGPGTRLTVL.

The chain employs TRBV28 and TRBJ2-7, with 12 bases matching TRBD1. CDR1 and CDR2 (germline): MDHEN, SYDVKM. This CDR3 comprises 14 residues. With V trimmed by 6 bases and J by 6 bases, 6 bases remained unmatched. CDR3 in DNA: TGTGCCAGCAGACCGGGACAGGGGGCTGTCGAGCAGTACTTC. This gives the protein CASRPGQGAVEQYF. The full variable domain, completed using reference TRBV28 and TRBJ2-7, is DVKVTQSSRYLVKRTGEKVFLECVQDMDHENMFWYRQDPGLGLRLIYFSYDVKMKEKGDIPEGYSVSREKKERFSLILESASTNQTSMYLCASRPGQGAVEQYFGPGTRLTVT.

This clonotype was seen only a few times. CDR3 sequence reads: CASSQDWAGRDEQFF. The CDR3 DNA follows: TGTGCCAGCAGCCAAGATTGGGCAGGGAGGGATGAGCAGTTCTTC. J is TRBJ2-1 and V is TRBV14, with TRBD2 matching over 7 bases. The V gene's germline CDR1 is SGHDN and CDR2 FVKESK. The CDR3 extends over 15 amino acids. V was pared by 0 bases and J by 8 bases, with 7 bases of the junction left unmatched.

CDR3 in amino acids: CSASPVVLGLGYEQYF. CDR3 nucleotides: TGCAGTGCTAGCCCAGTGGTCTTGGGGCTCGGGTACGAGCAGTACTTC. The chain combines TRBV20-1 with TRBJ2-7; D perhaps matches TRBD1 (5 bases). There are 16 residues in the CDR3. Deletions cut 3 bases from V and 4 bases from J, with 22 bases between. Germline CDR1 is DFQATT and CDR2 is SNEGSKA (reference sequence).

This chain connects TRBV12-3 or TRBV12-4 to TRBJ2-3, with 7 positions matching TRBD2. CDR3 size: 15 residues. Trimming at V came to 1 base and at J to 3 bases, leaving 4 bases not matched to a gene. In DNA form, the CDR3 reads TGTGCCAGCAGTTTAGATTTGGGGGGGACAGATACGCAGTATTTT. Its protein product is CASSLDLGGTDTQYF.

This clonotype was seen only once. The chain recombines TRBV20-1 with TRBJ2-5; no reliable D call. TRBJ2-7 matches the DNA end more closely, so the J call is doubtful. Looked up from germline, CDR1 is DFQATT and CDR2 is SNEGSKA (reference sequence). The CDR3 sequence is 13 residues long. The CDR3 DNA is TGCAGTGCTAGTGCCGGAGTGAGTCGCGAGCAGTACTTC. This encodes CSASAGVSREQYF.

The chain links TRBV7-2 to TRBJ1-2; a possible D gene is TRBD1 (6 bases). The CDR3 contains 13 residues. V gave up 4 bases and J gave up 8 bases, with 14 bases separating them. Germline loops: CDR1 SGHTA, CDR2 FQGNSA. The CDR3 DNA sequence: TGTGCCAGCAGCTCGCGGAGGGGGGAAGGCTACACCTTC. It encodes CASSSRRGEGYTF.

The V and J genes are TRBV29-1 and TRBJ1-2; D is perhaps TRBD1 (6 bases). Trimming removed 5 bases from V and 4 bases from J, with 17 bases in between. The CDR3 length is 14 residues. Per the germline V gene, CDR1 is SQVTM and CDR2 is ANQGSEA. CDR3 in DNA: TGCAGCGTTCAGGACAGACTACTAAGCTATGGCTACACCTTC. It codes for CSVQDRLLSYGYTF.

The J gene is TRBJ2-7, the V gene TRBV28, with TRBD2 matching 7 bases. V shed 5 bases, J shed 2 bases, and the junction held 12 bases outside the gene matches. The CDR3 consists of 16 residues. Germline CDR1 and CDR2: MDHEN and SYDVKM. CDR3 region: CASSTSQRGFPYEQYF. The CDR3 bases are TGTGCCAGCAGTACCTCCCAGCGGGGATTCCCCTACGAGCAGTACTTC.

The chain employs TRBV6-2 or TRBV6-3 and TRBJ2-3, with TRBD1 as a possible D gene (5 bases). CDR1 and CDR2 from the germline V gene are MNHEY and SVGEGT. The length of the CDR3 is 13 residues. Trimming pared 9 bases from V and 0 bases from J, leaving 10 bases between. The CDR3 DNA sequence: TGTGCCAGTCGACAGATGAGCACAGATACGCAGTATTTT. This encodes CASRQMSTDTQYF.